This T cell receptor (beta chain) was captured in a study of blood T cell repertoires in COVID-19. Study in general: Samples representing acute and convalescent COVID-19 were sourced from the United States, Italy and Spain. Sources were T cells, B-cell-depleted T cells, or PBMCs; the material itself was cDNA or gDNA.

Per the germline V gene, CDR1 is SEHNR and CDR2 is FQNEAQ (reference sequence). The CDR3 consists of 12 residues. Deletions cut 7 bases from V and 7 bases from J, with 11 bases between. How the authors handled the data: Cell counts per sample came from amplifying reference gene primers. Clones were sequenced by immunoSEQ multiplex PCR, and TCRdb holds only the in-frame ones, with some missing. Clone size and V and J calls were adopted from that table, with D and trimming inferred from the DNA. The sample has fewer than 200,000 clones, 85% seen once; the top ten hold roughly 1%. The sequence derives from a middle-aged man with acute or convalescent COVID-19. The sequenced sample consisted of peripheral blood. V usage is TRBV7-9 and J usage is TRBJ1-5; unclear D gene. The CDR3 DNA sequence: TGTGCCAGCACCCGAGATAACCAGCCCCAGCATTTT. Its translation is CASTRDNQPQHF.